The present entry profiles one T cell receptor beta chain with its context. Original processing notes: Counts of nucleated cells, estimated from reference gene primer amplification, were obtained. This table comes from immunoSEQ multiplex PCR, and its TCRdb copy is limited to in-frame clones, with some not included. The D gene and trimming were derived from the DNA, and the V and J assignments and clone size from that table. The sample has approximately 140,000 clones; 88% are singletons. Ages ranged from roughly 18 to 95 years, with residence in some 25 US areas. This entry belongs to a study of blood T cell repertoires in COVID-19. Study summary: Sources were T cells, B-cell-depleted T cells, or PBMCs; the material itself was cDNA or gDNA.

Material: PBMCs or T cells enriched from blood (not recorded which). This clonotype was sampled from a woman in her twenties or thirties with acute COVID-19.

In DNA, the CDR3 is TGTGCCAGCAGCCCGGGGGGACAGGTCGGGGAGGAGCTGTTTTTT. This gives the protein CASSPGGQVGEELFF. This sequence joins TRBV7-2 and TRBJ2-2, with a weak D call TRBD1 (8 bases). This CDR3 spans 15 amino acids. Trimming stripped 5 bases from V and 10 bases from J, with 20 bases between. The germline gives CDR1 SGHTA, CDR2 FQGNSA.